Following are 7 T cell receptor beta chains from one sample sequenced in a study of vaccination and CD4 T cells after COVID-19. No antigens are known for them. Cultured CD4+ T cell DNA underwent sequencing with the Oncomine TCR Beta short-read assay. TCRdb reanalysed the PCR reads using MiXCR and keeps one entry per CDR3 protein. The top ten hold around a tenth of the sample, which has roughly 10,000 distinct CDR3 sequences, about 75% seen once. As to treatment: approximately 9-day PBMC culture with coronavirus spike peptide pools or control peptides (ViraFEST assay). Sequenced material: CD4+ T cells from blood, cultured in vitro. Every receptor here comes from a human donor who had recovered from COVID-19.

The V and J genes are TRBV6-1 and TRBJ1-6; 9 bases align to TRBD1. The length of the CDR3 is 12 residues. V lost 8 bases, J lost 9 bases, and 2 bases stayed unmatched. Germline V gives CDR1 MNHNS, CDR2 SASEGT. CDR3 sequence: CASGQGSSPLHF. The CDR3 coding sequence is TGTGCCAGCGGACAGGGGAGTTCACCCCTCCACTTT.

V is TRBV5-1 and J is TRBJ2-1; tentatively, D is TRBD2 (5 bases). V lost 5 bases and J 7 bases, leaving 13 bases between the germline ends. The CDR3 length is 13 residues. Germline values: CDR1 SGHRS, CDR2 YFSETQ. The CDR3 loop reads CASSPNSGNEQFF. The CDR3 DNA sequence: TGCGCCAGCAGTCCAAACTCGGGGAATGAGCAGTTCTTC.

Concerning this clonotype: One junction end does not reproduce the germline sequence, and a read error may be involved. The chain links TRBV9 to TRBJ2-2, with TRBD2 identical over 9 bases. CDR1 and CDR2 (germline): SGDLS, YYNGEE. CDR3 length: 16 residues. The CDR3 nucleotides read TGTGCCAGCAGCGTACGGCTAGCGGGATCGACCGGGGAGCTGCTTTTT. Translation: CASSVRLAGSTGELLF.

Note on this clonotype: One base away lies a much larger clone, so this may be a sequencing read error. The CDR3 loop reads CASSSAGTALNGQFF. The CDR3, as DNA: TGTGCCAGCAGTTCGGCCGGGACAGCCCTCAATGGGCAGTTCTTC. V usage is TRBV28 and J usage is TRBJ2-1; TRBD1 matches at 7 bases. From germline, CDR1 is MDHEN and CDR2 SYDVKM. CDR3 size: 15 residues.

The chain combines TRBV2 with TRBJ2-2; TRBD2 is a possible D gene (5 bases). V gave up 5 bases and J gave up 6 bases, with 7 bases separating them. CDR3 length: 12 residues. Germline loops: CDR1 SNHLY, CDR2 FYNNEI. CDR3 residues: CASSLEAGELFF. For the CDR3, the DNA is TGTGCCAGCAGTTTGGAGGCCGGGGAGCTGTTTTTT.

The chain has TRBV28 and TRBJ1-1; tentatively, D is TRBD1 (5 bases). The CDR3 loop spans 16 amino acids. The ends were cut back, 3 bases at V and 3 bases at J, with 17 bases in the middle. CDR1 MDHEN and CDR2 SYDVKM come from the germline V gene. CDR3 amino acids: CASSLRMGRGDTEAFF. CDR3 coding DNA: TGTGCCAGCAGTTTGCGTATGGGTCGGGGGGACACTGAAGCTTTCTTT.

J is TRBJ2-2 and V is TRBV2; unclear D gene. The germline V and J ends were trimmed by 7 bases and 6 bases, with 12 bases remaining between them. CDR1 SNHLY and CDR2 FYNNEI come from the germline V gene. The CDR3 loop spans 13 amino acids. CDR3 residues: CASIEILSGELFF. CDR3 nucleotides: TGTGCCAGCATAGAGATCTTATCCGGGGAGCTGTTTTTT.